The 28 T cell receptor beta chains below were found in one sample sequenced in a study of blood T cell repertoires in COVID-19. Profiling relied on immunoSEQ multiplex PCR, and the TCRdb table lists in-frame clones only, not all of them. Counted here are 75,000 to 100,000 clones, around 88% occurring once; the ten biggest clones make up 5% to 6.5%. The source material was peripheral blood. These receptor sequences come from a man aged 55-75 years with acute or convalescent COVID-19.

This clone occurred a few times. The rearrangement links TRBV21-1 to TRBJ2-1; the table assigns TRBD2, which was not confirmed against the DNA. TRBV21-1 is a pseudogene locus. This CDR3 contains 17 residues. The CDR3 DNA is TGTGCCAGCAGCAAAGCGTCGGGAATTCCTGGATACAATGAGCAGTTCTTC. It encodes CASSKASGIPGYNEQFF.

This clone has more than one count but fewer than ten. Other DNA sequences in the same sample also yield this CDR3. The CDR3 DNA sequence: TGTGCCAGCAGCCGTCGCGGGGGCGATGGCTACACCTTC. This sequence encodes CASSRRGGDGYTF. The V call is TRBV7-9, the J call TRBJ1-2; D might be TRBD1 (6 bases). Per the germline V gene, CDR1 is SEHNR and CDR2 is FQNEAQ (reference sequence). This CDR3 spans 13 amino acids. Between the trimmed V and J ends, which lost 5 bases and 6 bases, there was a span of 13 bases.

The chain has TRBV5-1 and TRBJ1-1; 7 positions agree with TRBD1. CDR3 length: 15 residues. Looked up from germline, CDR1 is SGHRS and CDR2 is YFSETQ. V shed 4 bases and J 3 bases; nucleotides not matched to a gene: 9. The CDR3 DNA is TGCGCCAGCAGCGGGGGGACAGCCGGGGACACTGAAGCTTTCTTT. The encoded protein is CASSGGTAGDTEAFF.

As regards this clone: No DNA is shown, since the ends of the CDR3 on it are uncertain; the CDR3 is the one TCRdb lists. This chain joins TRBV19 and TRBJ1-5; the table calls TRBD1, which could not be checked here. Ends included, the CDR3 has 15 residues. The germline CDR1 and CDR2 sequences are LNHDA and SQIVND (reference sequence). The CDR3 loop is CASSTSAAGNQPQHF.

The CDR3 region has the DNA TGTGCCAGCAGCTTAGATTTTTATGGGGGGGCAAACACAGATACGCAGTATTTT. Translating it yields CASSLDFYGGANTDTQYF. The chain employs TRBV11-3 and TRBJ2-3; weak D call: TRBD2 (7 bases). This CDR3 comprises 18 residues. V was cut by 0 bases and J by 2 bases, with 18 bases left in between. Germline CDR1 reads SGHNT; CDR2 reads YENEEA.

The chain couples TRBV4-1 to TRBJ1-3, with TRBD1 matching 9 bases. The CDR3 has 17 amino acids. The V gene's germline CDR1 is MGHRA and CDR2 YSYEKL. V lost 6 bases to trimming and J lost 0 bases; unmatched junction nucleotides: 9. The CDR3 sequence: CASSPGTGLGSGNTIYF. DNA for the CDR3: TGCGCCAGCAGTCCCGGGACAGGGTTAGGCTCTGGAAACACCATATATTTT.

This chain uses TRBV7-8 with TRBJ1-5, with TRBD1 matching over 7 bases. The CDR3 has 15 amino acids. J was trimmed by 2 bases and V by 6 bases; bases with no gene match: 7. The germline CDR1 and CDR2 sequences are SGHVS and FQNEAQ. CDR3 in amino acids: CASSQGGAGNQPQHF. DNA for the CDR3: TGTGCCAGCAGTCAAGGGGGCGCGGGCAATCAGCCCCAGCATTTT.

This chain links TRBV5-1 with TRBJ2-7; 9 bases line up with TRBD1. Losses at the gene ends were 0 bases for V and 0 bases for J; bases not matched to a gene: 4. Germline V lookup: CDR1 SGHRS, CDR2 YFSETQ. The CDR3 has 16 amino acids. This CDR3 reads CASSLVGQGSSYEQYF. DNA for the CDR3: TGCGCCAGCAGCTTGGTTGGACAGGGGAGCTCCTACGAGCAGTACTTC.

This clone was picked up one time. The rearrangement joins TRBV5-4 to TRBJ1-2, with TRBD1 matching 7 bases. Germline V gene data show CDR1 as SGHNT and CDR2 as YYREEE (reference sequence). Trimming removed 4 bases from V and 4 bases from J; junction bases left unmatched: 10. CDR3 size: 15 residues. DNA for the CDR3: TGTGCCAGCAGCCCCGGGACAGATCTCTTCTATGGCTACACCTTC. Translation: CASSPGTDLFYGYTF.

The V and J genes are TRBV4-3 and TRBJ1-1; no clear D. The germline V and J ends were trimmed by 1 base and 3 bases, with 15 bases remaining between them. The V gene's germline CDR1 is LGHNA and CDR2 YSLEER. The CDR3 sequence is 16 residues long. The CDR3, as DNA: TGCGCCAGCAGCCAAGGCCGGTCATTTTCGGACACTGAAGCTTTCTTT. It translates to CASSQGRSFSDTEAFF.

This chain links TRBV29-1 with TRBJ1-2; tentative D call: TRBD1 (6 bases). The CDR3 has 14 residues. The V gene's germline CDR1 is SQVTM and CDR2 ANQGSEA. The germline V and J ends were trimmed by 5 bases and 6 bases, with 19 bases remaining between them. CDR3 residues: CSVRGQLGLDGYTF. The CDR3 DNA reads TGCAGCGTTCGTGGACAGCTCGGACTTGATGGCTACACCTTC.

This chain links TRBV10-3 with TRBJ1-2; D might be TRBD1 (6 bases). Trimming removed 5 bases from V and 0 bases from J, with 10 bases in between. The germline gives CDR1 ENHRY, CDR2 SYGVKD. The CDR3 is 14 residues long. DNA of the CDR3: TGTGCCATCAGTAGACAGGAGCCTAACTATGGCTACACCTTC. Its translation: CAISRQEPNYGYTF.

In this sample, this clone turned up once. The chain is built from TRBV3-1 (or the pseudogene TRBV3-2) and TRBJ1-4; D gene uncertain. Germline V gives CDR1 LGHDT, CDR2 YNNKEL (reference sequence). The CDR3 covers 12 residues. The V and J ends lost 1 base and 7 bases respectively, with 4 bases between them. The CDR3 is CASSQVREKLFF. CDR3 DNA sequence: TGTGCCAGCAGCCAAGTCCGTGAAAAACTGTTTTTT.

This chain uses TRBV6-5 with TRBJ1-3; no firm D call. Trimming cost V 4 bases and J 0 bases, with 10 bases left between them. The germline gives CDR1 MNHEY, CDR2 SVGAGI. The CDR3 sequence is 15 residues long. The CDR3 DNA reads TGTGCCAGCAGTTCGACTGTGGGCTCTGGAAACACCATATATTTT. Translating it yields CASSSTVGSGNTIYF.

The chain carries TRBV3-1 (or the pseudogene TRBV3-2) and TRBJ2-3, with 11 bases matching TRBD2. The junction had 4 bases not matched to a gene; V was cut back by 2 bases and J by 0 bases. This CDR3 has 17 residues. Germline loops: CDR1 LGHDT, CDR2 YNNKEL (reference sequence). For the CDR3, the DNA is TGTGCCAGCAGCCAATACACTAGCGGGGGCAGCACAGATACGCAGTATTTT. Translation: CASSQYTSGGSTDTQYF.

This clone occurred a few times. CDR3 nucleotides: TGTGCCAGCAGCTTTAGGGGGAGCTCTGGAAACACCATATATTTT. Translated, it gives CASSFRGSSGNTIYF. The chain joins TRBV11-2 to TRBJ1-3; TRBD1 is a possible D gene (6 bases). CDR1 is SGHAT and CDR2 is FQNNGV in the germline V gene. The CDR3 totals 15 residues. V lost 3 bases and J 0 bases, leaving 9 bases between the germline ends.

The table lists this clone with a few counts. CDR3 loop: CASSLFVSLDGYTF. The CDR3 nucleotides are TGTGCCAGCAGCTTATTTGTTTCCCTTGATGGCTACACCTTC. V is TRBV7-2 and J is TRBJ1-2; D is uncertain. CDR3 size: 14 residues. Trimming left V 2 bases short and J 6 bases short, with 13 bases between. The germline CDR1 and CDR2 sequences are SGHTA and FQGNSA. The full variable domain, completed using reference TRBV7-2 and TRBJ1-2, is GAGVSQSPSNKVTEKGKDVELRCDPISGHTALYWYRQSLGQGLEFLIYFQGNSAPDKSGLPSDRFSAERTGGSVSTLTIQRTQQEDSAVYLCASSLFVSLDGYTFGSGTRLTVV.

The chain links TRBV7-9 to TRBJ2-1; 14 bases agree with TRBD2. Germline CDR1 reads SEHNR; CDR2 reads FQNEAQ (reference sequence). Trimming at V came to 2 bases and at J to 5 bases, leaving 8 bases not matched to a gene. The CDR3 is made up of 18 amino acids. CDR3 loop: CASSLTGLAGGSNNEQFF. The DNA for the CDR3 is TGTGCCAGCAGCTTAACCGGACTAGCGGGGGGCTCAAACAATGAGCAGTTCTTC.

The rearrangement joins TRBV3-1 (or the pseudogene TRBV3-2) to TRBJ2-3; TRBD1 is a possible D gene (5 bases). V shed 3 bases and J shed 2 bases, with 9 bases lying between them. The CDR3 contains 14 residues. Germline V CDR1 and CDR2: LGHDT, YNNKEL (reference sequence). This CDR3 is CASSHGANTDTQYF. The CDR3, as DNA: TGTGCCAGCAGCCATGGGGCCAACACAGATACGCAGTATTTT.

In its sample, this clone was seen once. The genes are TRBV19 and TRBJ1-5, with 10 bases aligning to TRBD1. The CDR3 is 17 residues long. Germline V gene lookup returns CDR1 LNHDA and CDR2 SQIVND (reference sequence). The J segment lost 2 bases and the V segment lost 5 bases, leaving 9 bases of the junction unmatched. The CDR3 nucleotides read TGTGCCAGTAGTTTTCCCGGGACAGGGGCTCGCAATCAGCCCCAGCATTTT. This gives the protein CASSFPGTGARNQPQHF.

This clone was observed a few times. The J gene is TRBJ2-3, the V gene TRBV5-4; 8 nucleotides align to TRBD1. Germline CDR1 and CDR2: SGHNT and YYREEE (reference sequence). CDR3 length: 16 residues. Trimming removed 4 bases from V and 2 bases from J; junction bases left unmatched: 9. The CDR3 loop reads CASSRAAGGTTDTQYF. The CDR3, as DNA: TGTGCCAGCAGCCGGGCCGCAGGGGGCACCACAGATACGCAGTATTTT.

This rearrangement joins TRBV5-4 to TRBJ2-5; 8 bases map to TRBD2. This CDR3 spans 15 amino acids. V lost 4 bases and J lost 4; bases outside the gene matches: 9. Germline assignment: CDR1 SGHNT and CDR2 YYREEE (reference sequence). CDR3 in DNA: TGTGCCAGCAGCCCGTTCGGTCTAGCGGGAGAGACCCAGTACTTC. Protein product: CASSPFGLAGETQYF.

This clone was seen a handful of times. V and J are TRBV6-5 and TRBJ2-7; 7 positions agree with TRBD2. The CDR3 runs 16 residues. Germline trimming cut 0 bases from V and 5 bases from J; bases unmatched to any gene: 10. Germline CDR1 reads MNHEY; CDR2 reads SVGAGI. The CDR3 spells CASSYSGGTSGDEQYF. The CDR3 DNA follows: TGTGCCAGCAGTTACTCCGGGGGGACGTCGGGCGACGAGCAGTACTTC.

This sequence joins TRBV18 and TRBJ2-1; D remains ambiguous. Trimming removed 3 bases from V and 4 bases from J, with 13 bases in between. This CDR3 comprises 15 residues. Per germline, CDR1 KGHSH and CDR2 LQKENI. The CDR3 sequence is CASSPSPNPYNEQFF. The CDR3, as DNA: TGTGCCAGCTCACCGAGTCCAAATCCTTACAATGAGCAGTTCTTC.

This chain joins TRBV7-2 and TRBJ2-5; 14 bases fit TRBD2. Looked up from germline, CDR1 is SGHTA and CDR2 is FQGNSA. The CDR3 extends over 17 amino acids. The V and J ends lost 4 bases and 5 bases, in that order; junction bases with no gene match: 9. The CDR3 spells CASSSRTSGGQGETQYF. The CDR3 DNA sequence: TGTGCCAGCAGCTCGCGGACTAGCGGGGGGCAGGGGGAGACCCAGTACTTC.

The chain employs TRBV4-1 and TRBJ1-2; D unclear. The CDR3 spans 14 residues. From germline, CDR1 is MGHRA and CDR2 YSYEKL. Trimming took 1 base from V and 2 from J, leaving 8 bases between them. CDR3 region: CASSQGSVNYGYTF. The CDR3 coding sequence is TGCGCCAGCAGCCAAGGTTCCGTAAACTATGGCTACACCTTC.

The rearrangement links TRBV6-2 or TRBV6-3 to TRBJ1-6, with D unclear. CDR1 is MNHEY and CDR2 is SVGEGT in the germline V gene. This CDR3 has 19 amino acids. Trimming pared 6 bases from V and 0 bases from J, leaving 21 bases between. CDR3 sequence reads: CASSHHVAVGSSYNSPLHF. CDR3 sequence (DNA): TGTGCCAGCAGCCACCATGTAGCGGTCGGGAGCTCCTATAATTCACCCCTCCACTTT.

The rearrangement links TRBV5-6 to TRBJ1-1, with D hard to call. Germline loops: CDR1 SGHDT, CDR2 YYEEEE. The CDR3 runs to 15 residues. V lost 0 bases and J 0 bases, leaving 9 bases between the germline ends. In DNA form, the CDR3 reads TGTGCCAGCAGCTTGGCGAGGAATATGAACACTGAAGCTTTCTTT. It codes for CASSLARNMNTEAFF.